The 22 T cell receptor beta chains below were found in one sample sequenced in a study of Ad26.COV2.S vaccination and SARS-CoV-2 variants. Data came from immunoSEQ multiplex PCR; TCRdb stores just in-frame clones and leaves some out. Of around 370,000 clones in the sample, approximately 81% were seen once. Treatment indicated: around 19 received Ad26.COV2.S at low or high dose, single or two shots; about five received placebo; per-sample allocation not given. Vaccine and placebo recipients were sampled on day 63 after the first injection. The source material was peripheral blood, sampled in a trial of Ad26.COV2.S vaccine versus placebo. The source of these receptors is a person aged 18 to 65 who received the Ad26.COV2.S COVID-19 vaccine or a placebo.

The rearrangement links TRBV2 to TRBJ1-2; no firm D call. The CDR3 is 12 amino acids. In germline, CDR1 is SNHLY, CDR2 FYNNEI. V lost 2 bases to trimming and J lost 7 bases, with 8 bases between them. The CDR3 sequence: CASSEWGGGYTF. The DNA for the CDR3 is TGTGCCAGCAGTGAATGGGGTGGTGGCTACACCTTC.

The chain recombines TRBV15 with TRBJ2-5; 8 nucleotides agree with TRBD2. Germline CDR1 reads LNHNV; CDR2 reads YYDKDF (reference sequence). The CDR3 loop spans 16 amino acids. Losses at the gene ends were 5 bases for V and 0 bases for J; bases not matched to a gene: 8. The CDR3 DNA reads TGTGCCACCAGCCCACGAGTAGCGGGGTACCAAGAGACCCAGTACTTC. As protein: CATSPRVAGYQETQYF.

This clone was detected a few times. The chain employs TRBV30 and TRBJ1-5, with D tentatively TRBD1 (6 bases). CDR1 is GTSNPN and CDR2 is SVGIG in the germline V gene (reference sequence). Trimming cost V 3 bases and J 1 base, with 10 bases left between them. The length of the CDR3 is 14 residues. In DNA form, the CDR3 reads TGTGCCTGGAGGGTTGGACAGAGCAATCAGCCCCAGCATTTT. It codes for CAWRVGQSNQPQHF.

This clone was counted only a few times. The rearrangement joins TRBV10-1 to TRBJ2-7; 9 bases fit TRBD1. Unmatched junction bases numbered 10, after V lost 2 bases and J lost 5 bases. The CDR3 covers 16 residues. Looked up from germline, CDR1 is WNHNN and CDR2 is SYGVQD (reference sequence). The DNA of the CDR3 is TGCGCCAGCAGTGAGCTCGTCGGGACAGGGAGAAACGAGCAGTACTTC. This codes for CASSELVGTGRNEQYF.

J is TRBJ1-6 and V is TRBV19; D is unclear. The V gene lost 2 bases and the J gene lost 0 bases, with 20 bases spanning the gap. Germline V gene data show CDR1 as LNHDA and CDR2 as SQIVND (reference sequence). This CDR3 comprises 20 residues. CDR3 protein: CASSINSYSWADSYNSPLHF. Here the CDR3 DNA reads TGTGCCAGTAGTATAAATAGTTACAGTTGGGCTGACTCCTATAATTCACCCCTCCACTTT.

This clone occurred a few times. This chain links TRBV6-9 with TRBJ1-1; D possibly corresponds to TRBD1 (6 bases). Germline assignment: CDR1 MNHGY and CDR2 SVAAGI. The V end lost 5 bases, the J end lost 5 bases, and 15 bases lay between the germline ends. CDR3 length: 14 amino acids. The CDR3 here is CASSTTQGRTEAFF. The CDR3 DNA reads as TGTGCCAGCAGTACTACTCAGGGGAGGACTGAAGCTTTCTTT.

This clone came up a few times. The rearrangement joins TRBV19 to TRBJ2-7, with no clear D. V was pared by 6 bases and J by 6 bases, with 9 bases between. This CDR3 spans 11 amino acids. Per germline, CDR1 LNHDA and CDR2 SQIVND (reference sequence). CDR3 amino acids: CASSTLTEQYF. CDR3 DNA: TGTGCCAGTAGCACGCTAACCGAGCAGTACTTC.

The rearrangement links TRBV29-1 to TRBJ1-2; D perhaps matches TRBD1 (5 bases). V lost 3 bases and J lost 4, with 9 bases in between. This CDR3 has 12 residues. Germline-derived CDR1 and CDR2 are SQVTM and ANQGSEA. The CDR3 DNA reads as TGCAGCGTTGAGAGACAGATCTATGGCTACACCTTC. Translating gives CSVERQIYGYTF. The full variable domain, with the rest looked up from reference TRBV29-1 and TRBJ1-2, is SAVISQKPSRDICQRGTSLTIQCQVDSQVTMMFWYRQQPGQSLTLIATANQGSEATYESGFVIDKFPISRPNLTFSTLTVSNMSPEDSSIYLCSVERQIYGYTFGSGTRLTVV.

V and J are TRBV30 and TRBJ2-2; maybe TRBD2 (5 bases). This CDR3 has 18 residues. The germline gives CDR1 GTSNPN, CDR2 SVGIG (reference sequence). Trimming left V 1 base short and J 4 bases short, with 22 bases between. In DNA, the CDR3 is TGTGCCTGGAGTGGTATTAGTTGGAGTCGGGGTATCACCGGGGAGCTGTTTTTT. This codes for CAWSGISWSRGITGELFF.

The chain couples TRBV4-3 to TRBJ2-1; TRBD2 matches at 10 bases. Germline V gives CDR1 LGHNA, CDR2 YSLEER. With 5 bases clipped from V and 6 bases from J, the junction kept 4 bases outside the gene matches. CDR3 size: 14 residues. CDR3 in amino acids: CASSIAGGLNEQFF. In DNA form, the CDR3 reads TGCGCCAGCAGCATAGCGGGAGGACTCAATGAGCAGTTCTTC.

The rearrangement links TRBV28 to TRBJ1-5; D gene ambiguous. Germline CDR1 MDHEN, CDR2 SYDVKM. This CDR3 is built from 15 residues. V lost 4 bases, J lost 5 bases, and 15 bases lay in between. Here the CDR3 DNA reads TGTGCCAGCAGTTCCGTTTCCGGGTTCCATCAGCCCCAGCATTTT. Translation: CASSSVSGFHQPQHF.

This chain links TRBV6-2 or TRBV6-3 with TRBJ2-7; TRBD1 is a possible D gene (6 bases). This CDR3 comprises 12 residues. The germline V gene encodes CDR1 MNHEY and CDR2 SVGEGT. Trimming pared 6 bases from V and 6 bases from J, leaving 12 bases between. The CDR3 is CASSRGPLEQYF. DNA of the CDR3: TGTGCCAGCAGCAGGGGACCCCTCGAGCAGTACTTC.

The chain couples TRBV20-1 to TRBJ2-1; D gene ambiguous. CDR3 size: 12 residues. Germline V lookup: CDR1 DFQATT, CDR2 SNEGSKA (reference sequence). V was pared by 3 bases and J by 4 bases, with 7 bases between. The CDR3 nucleotides are TGCAGTGCTAGTGGGCGGTACAATGAGCAGTTCTTC. Translating gives CSASGRYNEQFF.

The chain uses TRBV5-1 and TRBJ1-3; D is undetermined. Germline lookup yields CDR1 SGHRS and CDR2 YFSETQ. The V and J ends lost 5 bases and 1 base respectively, with 7 bases between them. This CDR3 comprises 13 residues. CDR3 amino acids: CASSEGSGNTIYF. The CDR3 coding sequence is TGCGCCAGCAGTGAGGGTTCTGGAAACACCATATATTTT.

The V gene is TRBV7-2, the J gene TRBJ2-5; TRBD2 aligns across 7 bases. Germline V gives CDR1 SGHTA, CDR2 FQGNSA. CDR3 length: 14 residues. With V trimmed by 8 bases and J by 4 bases, 10 bases remained unmatched. The CDR3 region is CASSVRGGGETQYF. CDR3 DNA: TGTGCCAGCTCCGTTCGGGGCGGGGGAGAGACCCAGTACTTC.

The CDR3 DNA is TGTGCCAGTAGCCCGACACAGGGGAAGGGCACTGAAGCTTTCTTT. Translation: CASSPTQGKGTEAFF. The chain is built from TRBV19 and TRBJ1-1; 7 nucleotides line up with TRBD1. V gave up 6 bases and J gave up 4 bases; unmatched junction bases: 11. There are 15 residues in the CDR3. Germline V lookup: CDR1 LNHDA, CDR2 SQIVND (reference sequence).

This chain connects TRBV28 to TRBJ2-3; the match to TRBD2 covers 14 bases. Germline CDR1 reads MDHEN; CDR2 reads SYDVKM. There are 18 residues in the CDR3. The junction had 9 bases not matched to a gene; V was cut back by 3 bases and J by 4 bases. The CDR3 region has the DNA TGTGCCAGCAGTTTTTCGGGACTAGCGGGAGAAATGGCAGATACGCAGTATTTT. Its translation is CASSFSGLAGEMADTQYF.

The rearrangement uses TRBV18 and TRBJ2-7; 8 bases are shared with TRBD1. The CDR3 length is 16 residues. CDR1 and CDR2 from the germline V gene are KGHSH and LQKENI. J was trimmed by 3 bases and V by 0 bases; bases with no gene match: 7. CDR3 in amino acids: CASSPPGTGVLYEQYF. The CDR3 DNA reads TGTGCCAGCTCACCACCTGGGACAGGCGTCCTCTACGAGCAGTACTTC.

The V and J genes are TRBV2 and TRBJ2-7; D is uncertain. CDR1 SNHLY and CDR2 FYNNEI come from the germline V gene. The CDR3 is 15 residues long. Deletions cut 1 base from V and 2 bases from J, with 12 bases between. CDR3 amino acids: CASSEGPRSPYEQYF. In nucleotides, the CDR3 is TGTGCCAGCAGTGAAGGGCCCAGAAGTCCCTACGAGCAGTACTTC.

The rearrangement uses TRBV28 and TRBJ2-7; no reliable D call. This CDR3 spans 15 amino acids. Trimming took off 7 bases at V and 2 bases at J, with 18 bases between the two ends. CDR1 MDHEN and CDR2 SYDVKM come from the germline V gene. In nucleotides, the CDR3 is TGTGCCAGCATGCCCCCAGTAGAGTCGACCTACGAGCAGTACTTC. It is translated as CASMPPVESTYEQYF.

This chain uses TRBV19 with TRBJ1-5; 10 bases agree with TRBD1. Germline V gene lookup returns CDR1 LNHDA and CDR2 SQIVND (reference sequence). The CDR3 has 15 residues. V gave up 4 bases and J gave up 2 bases; unmatched junction bases: 2. CDR3 amino acids: CASSTGTGGNQPQHF. CDR3 in DNA: TGTGCCAGTAGTACAGGGACAGGGGGCAATCAGCCCCAGCATTTT. The entire variable domain, with the rest obtained from reference TRBV19 and TRBJ1-5, is as follows: DGGITQSPKYLFRKEGQNVTLSCEQNLNHDAMYWYRQDPGQGLRLIYYSQIVNDFQKGDIAEGYSVSREKKESFPLTVTSAQKNPTAFYLCASSTGTGGNQPQHFGDGTRLSIL.

The table lists this clone with many counts. CDR3 amino acids: CASSLQGLGAKNIQYF. CDR3 bases: TGCGCCAGCAGCTTACAGGGGTTGGGAGCCAAAAACATTCAGTACTTC. The chain links TRBV5-1 to TRBJ2-4, with 7 bases identical to TRBD1. The V and J ends lost 2 bases and 0 bases, in that order; junction bases with no gene match: 5. This CDR3 contains 16 residues. CDR1 and CDR2 from the germline V gene are SGHRS and YFSETQ.